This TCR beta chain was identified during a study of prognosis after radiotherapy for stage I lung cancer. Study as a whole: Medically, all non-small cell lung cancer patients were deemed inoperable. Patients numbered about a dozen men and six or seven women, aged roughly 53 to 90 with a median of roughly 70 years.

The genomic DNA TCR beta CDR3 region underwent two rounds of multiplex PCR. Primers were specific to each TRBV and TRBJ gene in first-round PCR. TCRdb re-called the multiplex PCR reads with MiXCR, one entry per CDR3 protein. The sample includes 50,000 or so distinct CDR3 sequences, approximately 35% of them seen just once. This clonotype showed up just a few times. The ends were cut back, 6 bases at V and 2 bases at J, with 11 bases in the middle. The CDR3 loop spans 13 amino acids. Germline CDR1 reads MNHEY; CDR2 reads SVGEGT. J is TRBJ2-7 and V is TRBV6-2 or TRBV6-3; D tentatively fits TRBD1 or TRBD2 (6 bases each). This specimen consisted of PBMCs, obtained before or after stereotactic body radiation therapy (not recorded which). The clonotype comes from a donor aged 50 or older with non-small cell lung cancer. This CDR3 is CASRDRTTYEQYF. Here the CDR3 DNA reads TGTGCCAGCAGAGACAGGACTACCTACGAGCAGTACTTC.